Presented here are 15 T cell receptor beta chains from one specimen sequenced in a study of cytomegalovirus exposure and HLA in healthy donors (dated by TCRdb to about 2017). Receptors were amplified or captured by the immunoSEQ multiplex PCR assay. For the multiplex PCR, a mixture combining 60 forward primers for TCR Vbeta segments and 13 reverse primers for TCR Jbeta segments was used. Drawn from immuneACCESS, this table holds only the in-frame rearrangements with V and J called that TCRdb kept. Clones are partly lost; checked studies trace under half to an unresolved V gene and leave the rest unexplained. The sample table holds about 140,000 clones, of which about four fifths were seen once. Over 2.5% of the sample comes from the top ten. The specimen was PBMCs. The receptor set was obtained from a male donor in good health and CMV-seronegative.

Of note for this clone: At one end the junction does not follow the germline gene, possibly because of a read error. The V and J genes are TRBV25-1 and TRBJ1-2; a possible D gene is TRBD1 (5 bases). The germline V gene has CDR1 MGHDK and CDR2 SYGVNS. CDR3 size: 15 residues. The CDR3, as DNA: TGTGCCAGCAGTGACAGGGTAGACGGAAAAGCCGGCTACCCCTTC. The encoded protein is CASSDRVDGKAGYPF.

V usage is TRBV2 and J usage is TRBJ2-3; perhaps TRBD2 as D (5 bases). V was pared by 4 bases and J by 3 bases, with 17 bases between. CDR1 and CDR2 (germline): SNHLY, FYNNEI. The CDR3 has 16 amino acids. The CDR3 is CASSGWAEWETDTQYF. Here the CDR3 DNA reads TGTGCCAGCAGTGGGTGGGCCGAGTGGGAGACAGATACGCAGTATTTT.

The chain joins TRBV7-8 to TRBJ2-1; D may be TRBD2 (6 bases). The V gene lost 1 base and the J gene lost 8 bases, with 12 bases spanning the gap. Germline lookup yields CDR1 SGHVS and CDR2 FQNEAQ. The CDR3 runs 14 residues. The CDR3 here is CASSLGASVYEQFF. As DNA, the CDR3 is TGTGCCAGCAGCTTAGGGGCTAGCGTCTATGAGCAGTTCTTC.

V is TRBV4-1 and J is TRBJ1-4; D not resolved. V was clipped by 3 bases and J by 8 bases, with 10 bases between them. The CDR3 contains 13 residues. Germline lookup yields CDR1 MGHRA and CDR2 YSYEKL. The CDR3: CASSHPKEEKLFF. In DNA form, the CDR3 reads TGCGCCAGCAGCCATCCTAAGGAGGAAAAACTGTTTTTT.

This CDR3 reads CASSYGLAEPYEQYF. Here the CDR3 DNA reads TGTGCCAGCAGTTACGGACTAGCGGAACCCTACGAGCAGTACTTC. The chain uses TRBV6-5 and TRBJ2-7; 10 nucleotides align to TRBD2. The germline CDR1 and CDR2 sequences are MNHEY and SVGAGI. The CDR3 covers 15 residues. The V segment lost 2 bases and the J segment 2 bases; nucleotides outside the gene matches: 3.

The CDR3 protein is CASSPLFQDTEAFF. CDR3 sequence (DNA): TGCGCCAGCAGTCCGCTGTTCCAGGACACTGAAGCTTTCTTT. The rearrangement uses TRBV4-1 and TRBJ1-1; D remains unclear. V lost 6 bases and J 3 bases, leaving 14 bases between the germline ends. Germline loops: CDR1 MGHRA, CDR2 YSYEKL. CDR3 size: 14 residues.

The V gene is TRBV18, the J gene TRBJ1-1, with D perhaps TRBD1 (6 bases). The CDR3 has 14 amino acids. Trimming removed 1 base from V and 6 bases from J, with 12 bases in between. Germline CDR1 is KGHSH and CDR2 is LQKENI. The CDR3 here is CASSPRRGAAEAFF. CDR3 DNA: TGTGCCAGCTCACCACGTCGGGGGGCCGCTGAAGCTTTCTTT.

As DNA, the CDR3 is TGTGCTAGTGGTTTTGTCCCAGGAGACCGGGGAGCCTCTGGAAACACCATATATTTT. Its protein is CASGFVPGDRGASGNTIYF. The V gene is TRBV12-5, the J gene TRBJ1-3; D gene unclear. Trimming took 3 bases from V and 0 from J, leaving 21 bases between them. Looked up from germline, CDR1 is LGHNT and CDR2 is FRNRAP. The CDR3 has 19 amino acids.

The CDR3 coding sequence is TGTGCCTGGAGTGTTGATTTGAAAACAGGGGGAAGCGGCGAGCAGTACTTC. It encodes CAWSVDLKTGGSGEQYF. The J gene is TRBJ2-7, the V gene TRBV30; 8 bases are a match to TRBD1. Per the germline V gene, CDR1 is GTSNPN and CDR2 is SVGIG (reference sequence). This CDR3 has 17 residues. V gave up 0 bases and J gave up 6 bases; unmatched junction bases: 16.

This sequence joins TRBV5-1 and TRBJ2-7, with 9 nucleotides matching TRBD2. Looked up from germline, CDR1 is SGHRS and CDR2 is YFSETQ. The junction had 9 bases not matched to a gene; V was cut back by 5 bases and J by 6 bases. There are 14 residues in the CDR3. The CDR3 here is CASRWAGGPLEQYF. CDR3 DNA: TGCGCCAGCAGATGGGCGGGAGGGCCTCTCGAGCAGTACTTC.

V is TRBV29-1 and J is TRBJ1-2; D may be TRBD1 (6 bases). This CDR3 spans 13 amino acids. Germline lookup yields CDR1 SQVTM and CDR2 ANQGSEA. V was shortened by 4 bases and J by 3 bases, with 12 bases between the two germline ends. CDR3 amino acids: CSVVGQIDYGYTF. Written as DNA, the CDR3 is TGCAGCGTTGTAGGACAGATCGACTATGGCTACACCTTC.

The V call is TRBV18, the J call TRBJ1-2; 8 nucleotides align to TRBD1. The CDR3 spans 13 residues. Germline CDR1 KGHSH, CDR2 LQKENI. J was trimmed by 7 bases and V by 3 bases; bases with no gene match: 4. The CDR3 DNA follows: TGTGCCAGCTCACCCCTAGGACAGGGTGGCTACACCTTC. The encoded protein is CASSPLGQGGYTF.

The chain recombines TRBV11-2 with TRBJ2-5; D remains unclear. Between the trimmed V and J ends, which lost 5 bases and 4 bases, there was a span of 20 bases. Germline V CDR1 and CDR2: SGHAT, FQNNGV. The CDR3 is made up of 16 amino acids. The CDR3 region has the DNA TGTGCCAGCAGCCATTCCCACGGGTCCGACTTAGAGACCCAGTACTTC. Its translation: CASSHSHGSDLETQYF.

The V call is TRBV27, the J call TRBJ1-5; D is unresolved. Germline V CDR1 and CDR2: MNHEY, SMNVEV (reference sequence). The length of the CDR3 is 14 residues. The germline V and J ends were trimmed by 4 bases and 5 bases, with 12 bases remaining between them. CDR3 in amino acids: CASSSIAWDQPQHF. CDR3 nucleotide sequence: TGTGCCAGCAGTTCGATAGCGTGGGATCAGCCCCAGCATTTT.

The chain has TRBV19 and TRBJ2-1, with D possibly being TRBD2 (6 bases). V dropped 6 bases and J dropped 15 bases, with 24 bases sitting between them. CDR1 and CDR2 from the germline V gene are LNHDA and SQIVND (reference sequence). This CDR3 has 14 amino acids. CDR3 in DNA: TGTGCCAGTAGGCAGGAGGGTTTTGCCACTGTGGGGTTCTTC. Protein sequence: CASRQEGFATVGFF. Looking up the rest from reference TRBV19 and TRBJ2-1 gives the full variable domain: DGGITQSPKYLFRKEGQNVTLSCEQNLNHDAMYWYRQDPGQGLRLIYYSQIVNDFQKGDIAEGYSVSREKKESFPLTVTSAQKNPTAFYLCASRQEGFATVGFFGPGTRLTVL.